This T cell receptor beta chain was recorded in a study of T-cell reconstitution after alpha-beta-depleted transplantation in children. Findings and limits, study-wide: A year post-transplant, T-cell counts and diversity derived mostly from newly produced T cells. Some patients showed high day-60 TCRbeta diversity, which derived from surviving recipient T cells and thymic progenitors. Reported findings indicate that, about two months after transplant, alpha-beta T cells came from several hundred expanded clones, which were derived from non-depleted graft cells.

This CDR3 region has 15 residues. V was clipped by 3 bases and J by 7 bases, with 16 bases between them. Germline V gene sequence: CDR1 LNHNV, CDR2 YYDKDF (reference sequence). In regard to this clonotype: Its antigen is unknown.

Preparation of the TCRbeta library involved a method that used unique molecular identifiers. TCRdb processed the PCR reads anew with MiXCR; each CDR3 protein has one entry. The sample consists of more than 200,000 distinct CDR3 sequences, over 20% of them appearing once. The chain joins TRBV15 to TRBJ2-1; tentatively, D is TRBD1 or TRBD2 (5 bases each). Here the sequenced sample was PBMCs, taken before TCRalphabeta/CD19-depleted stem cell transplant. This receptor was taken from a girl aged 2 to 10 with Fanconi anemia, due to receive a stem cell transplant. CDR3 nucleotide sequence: TGTGCCACCAGCAGCTTCCTGGGGGAAGGGAATGAGCAGTTCTTC. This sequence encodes CATSSFLGEGNEQFF.